Given below is one T cell receptor beta chain in context. The data are from a study of blood T cell repertoires in COVID-19. About the study: From the United States, Italy and Spain came samples of acute and convalescent COVID-19.

The germline CDR1 and CDR2 sequences are MNHEY and SMNVEV (reference sequence). V gave up 8 bases and J gave up 7 bases, with 15 bases separating them. The CDR3 totals 13 residues. Original handling: Using reference gene primer amplification, nucleated cell counts were estimated. Some clones are missing from TCRdb's copy, which holds only in-frame ones; the method was immunoSEQ multiplex PCR. That table furnishes V, J and clone size, whereas the DNA furnished D and trimming. This table holds 200,000 to 300,000 clones, over 80% found once. This chain joins TRBV27 and TRBJ1-5; the D gene is possibly TRBD1 (6 bases). Sequencing input: peripheral blood. The sequence derives from a woman aged 60-75 years with active or convalescent COVID-19. This chain's CDR3 is CASGLGAEQPQHF. The CDR3, as DNA: TGTGCCAGCGGACTGGGGGCAGAACAGCCCCAGCATTTT.